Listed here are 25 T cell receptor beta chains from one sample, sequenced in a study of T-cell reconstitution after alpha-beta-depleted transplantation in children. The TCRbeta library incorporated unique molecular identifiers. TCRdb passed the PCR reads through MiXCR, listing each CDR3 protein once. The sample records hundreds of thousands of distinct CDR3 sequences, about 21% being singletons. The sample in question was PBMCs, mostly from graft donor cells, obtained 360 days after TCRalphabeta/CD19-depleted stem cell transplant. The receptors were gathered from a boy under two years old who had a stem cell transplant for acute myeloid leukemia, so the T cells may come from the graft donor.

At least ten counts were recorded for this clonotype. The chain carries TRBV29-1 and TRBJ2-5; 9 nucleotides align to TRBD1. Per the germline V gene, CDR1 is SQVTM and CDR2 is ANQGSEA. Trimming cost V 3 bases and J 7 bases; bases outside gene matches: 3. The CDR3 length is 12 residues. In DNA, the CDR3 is TGCAGCGTTGACCGGGACAGGGTGACCCAGTACTTC. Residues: CSVDRDRVTQYF.

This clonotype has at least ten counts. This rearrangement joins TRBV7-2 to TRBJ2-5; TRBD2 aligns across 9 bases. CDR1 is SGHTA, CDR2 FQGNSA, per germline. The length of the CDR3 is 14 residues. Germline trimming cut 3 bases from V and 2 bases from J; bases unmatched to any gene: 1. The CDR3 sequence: CASSFSGGQETQYF. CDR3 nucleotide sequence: TGTGCCAGCAGCTTTAGCGGGGGACAAGAGACCCAGTACTTC.

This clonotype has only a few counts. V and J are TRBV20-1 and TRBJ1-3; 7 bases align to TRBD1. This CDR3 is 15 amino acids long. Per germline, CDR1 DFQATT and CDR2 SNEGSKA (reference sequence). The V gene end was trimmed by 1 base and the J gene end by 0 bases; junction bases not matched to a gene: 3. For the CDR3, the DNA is TGCAGTGCTAGAGCGGACAGGAGCTCTGGAAACACCATATATTTT. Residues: CSARADRSSGNTIYF.

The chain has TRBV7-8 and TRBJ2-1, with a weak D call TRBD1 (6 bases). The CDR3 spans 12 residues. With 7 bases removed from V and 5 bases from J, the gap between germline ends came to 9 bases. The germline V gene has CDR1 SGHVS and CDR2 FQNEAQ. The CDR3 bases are TGTGCCAGCAACCAGGGGAACAATGAGCAGTTCTTC. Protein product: CASNQGNNEQFF.

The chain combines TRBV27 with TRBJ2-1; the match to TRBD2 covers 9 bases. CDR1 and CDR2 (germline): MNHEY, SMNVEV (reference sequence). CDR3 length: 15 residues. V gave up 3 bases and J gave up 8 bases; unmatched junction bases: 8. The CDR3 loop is CASSFGPSGDDEQFF. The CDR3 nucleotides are TGTGCCAGCAGTTTCGGTCCTAGCGGGGATGATGAGCAGTTCTTC.

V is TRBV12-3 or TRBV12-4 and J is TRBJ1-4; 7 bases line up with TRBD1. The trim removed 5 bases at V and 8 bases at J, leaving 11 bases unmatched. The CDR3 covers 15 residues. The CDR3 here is CASSPRQGRKEKLFF. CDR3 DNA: TGTGCCAGCAGTCCGAGACAGGGTCGGAAGGAAAAACTGTTTTTT.

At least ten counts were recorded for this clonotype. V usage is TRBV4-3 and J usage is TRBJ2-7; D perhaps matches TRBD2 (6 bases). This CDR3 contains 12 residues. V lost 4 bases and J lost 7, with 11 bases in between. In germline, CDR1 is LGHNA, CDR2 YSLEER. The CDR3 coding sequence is TGCGCCAGCAGCCTCCGGGAGCCGGAGCAGTACTTC. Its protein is CASSLREPEQYF.

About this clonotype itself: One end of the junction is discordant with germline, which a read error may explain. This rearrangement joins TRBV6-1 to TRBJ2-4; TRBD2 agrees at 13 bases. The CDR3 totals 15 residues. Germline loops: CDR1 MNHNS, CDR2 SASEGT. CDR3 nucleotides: TGTGCCGCTGCGAGGATACTAGCGGGGGGGTACGAATTGATTTTC. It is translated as CAAARILAGGYELIF.

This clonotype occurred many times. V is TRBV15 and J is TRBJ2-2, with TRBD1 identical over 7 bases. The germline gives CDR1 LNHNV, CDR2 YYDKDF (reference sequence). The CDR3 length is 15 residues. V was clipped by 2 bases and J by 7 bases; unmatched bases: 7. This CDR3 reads CATSRWDSLGGELFF. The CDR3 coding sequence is TGTGCCACCAGCAGATGGGACAGTTTAGGCGGGGAGCTGTTTTTT.

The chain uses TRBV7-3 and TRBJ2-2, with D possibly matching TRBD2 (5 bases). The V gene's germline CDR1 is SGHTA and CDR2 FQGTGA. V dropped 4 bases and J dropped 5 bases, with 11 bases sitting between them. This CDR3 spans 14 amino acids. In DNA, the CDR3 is TGTGCCAGCAGCTCCCCCGACTATACCGGGGAGCTGTTTTTT. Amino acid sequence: CASSSPDYTGELFF.

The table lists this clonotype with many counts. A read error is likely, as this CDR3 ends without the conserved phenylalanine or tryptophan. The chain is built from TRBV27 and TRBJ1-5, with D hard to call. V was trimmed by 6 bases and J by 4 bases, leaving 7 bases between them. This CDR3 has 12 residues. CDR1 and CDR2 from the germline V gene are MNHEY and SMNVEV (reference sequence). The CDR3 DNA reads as TGTGCCAGCAGCCCCTTGAATCAGCCCCAGCATCTT. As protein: CASSPLNQPQHL.

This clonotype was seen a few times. CDR3 nucleotide sequence: TGTGCCAGCAGCCTCCAAGGGGCCACCGGGGAGCTGTTTTTT. It encodes CASSLQGATGELFF. The chain recombines TRBV6-1 with TRBJ2-2; D might be TRBD1 (5 bases). Looked up from germline, CDR1 is MNHNS and CDR2 is SASEGT. The CDR3 totals 14 residues. V lost 6 bases, J lost 4 bases, and 12 bases lay in between.

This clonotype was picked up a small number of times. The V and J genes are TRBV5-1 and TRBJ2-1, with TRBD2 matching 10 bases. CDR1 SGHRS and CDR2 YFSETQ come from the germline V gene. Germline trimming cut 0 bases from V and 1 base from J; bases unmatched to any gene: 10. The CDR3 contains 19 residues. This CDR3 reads CASSLVWTSGRSSYNEQFF. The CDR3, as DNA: TGCGCCAGCAGCTTGGTTTGGACTAGCGGACGAAGTTCCTACAATGAGCAGTTCTTC.

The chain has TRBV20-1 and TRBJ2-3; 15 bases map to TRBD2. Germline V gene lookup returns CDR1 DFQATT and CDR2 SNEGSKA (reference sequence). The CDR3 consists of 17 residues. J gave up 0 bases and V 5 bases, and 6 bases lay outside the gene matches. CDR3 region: CSAGTSGGFLSTDTQYF. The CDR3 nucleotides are TGCAGTGCTGGGACTAGCGGGGGGTTCCTTAGCACAGATACGCAGTATTTT.

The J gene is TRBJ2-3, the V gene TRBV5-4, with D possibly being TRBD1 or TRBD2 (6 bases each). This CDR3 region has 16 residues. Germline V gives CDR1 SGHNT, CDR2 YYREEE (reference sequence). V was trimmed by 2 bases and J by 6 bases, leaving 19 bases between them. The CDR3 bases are TGTGCCAGCAGCTTCAGGGAATGGGGGGCCGGGGATACGCAGTATTTT. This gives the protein CASSFREWGAGDTQYF.

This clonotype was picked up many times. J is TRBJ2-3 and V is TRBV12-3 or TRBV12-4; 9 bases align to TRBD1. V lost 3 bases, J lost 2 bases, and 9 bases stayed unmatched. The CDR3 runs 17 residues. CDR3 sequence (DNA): TGTGCCAGCAGTTTGGAGGGGACAGGGCTGTTCACAGATACGCAGTATTTT. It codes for CASSLEGTGLFTDTQYF.

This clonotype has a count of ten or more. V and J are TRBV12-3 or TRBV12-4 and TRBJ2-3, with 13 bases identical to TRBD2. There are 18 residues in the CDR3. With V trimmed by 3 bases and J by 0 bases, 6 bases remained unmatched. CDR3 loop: CASSLVLAGGASTDTQYF. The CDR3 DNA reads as TGTGCCAGCAGTTTGGTACTAGCGGGGGGGGCTAGCACAGATACGCAGTATTTT.

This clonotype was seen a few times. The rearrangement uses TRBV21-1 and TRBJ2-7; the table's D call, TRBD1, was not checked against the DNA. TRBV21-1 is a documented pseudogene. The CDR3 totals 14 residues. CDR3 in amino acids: CASSPHRVAYEQYF. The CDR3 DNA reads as TGTGCCAGCAGCCCCCACAGGGTAGCCTACGAGCAGTACTTC.

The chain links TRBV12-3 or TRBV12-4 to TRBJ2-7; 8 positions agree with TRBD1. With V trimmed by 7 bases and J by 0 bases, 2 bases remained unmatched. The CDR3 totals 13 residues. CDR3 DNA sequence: TGTGCCAGCACGGGACAGGACTCCTACGAGCAGTACTTC. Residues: CASTGQDSYEQYF.

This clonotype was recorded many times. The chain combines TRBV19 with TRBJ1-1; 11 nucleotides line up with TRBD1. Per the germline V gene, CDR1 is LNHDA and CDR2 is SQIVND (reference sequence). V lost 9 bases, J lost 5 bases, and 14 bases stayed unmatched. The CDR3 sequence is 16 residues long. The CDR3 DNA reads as TGTGCCAGCGCCCCGGACAGGGGGCTAGGGGAGACTGAAGCTTTCTTT. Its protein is CASAPDRGLGETEAFF.

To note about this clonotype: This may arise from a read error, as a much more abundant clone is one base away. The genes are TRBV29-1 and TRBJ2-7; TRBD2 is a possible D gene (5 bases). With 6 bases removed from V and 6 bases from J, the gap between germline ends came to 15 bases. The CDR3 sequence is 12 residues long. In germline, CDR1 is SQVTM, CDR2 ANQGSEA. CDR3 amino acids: CSVLEGGREQYF. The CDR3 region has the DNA TGCAGCGTCTTAGAGGGTGGGCGCGAGCAGTACTTC.

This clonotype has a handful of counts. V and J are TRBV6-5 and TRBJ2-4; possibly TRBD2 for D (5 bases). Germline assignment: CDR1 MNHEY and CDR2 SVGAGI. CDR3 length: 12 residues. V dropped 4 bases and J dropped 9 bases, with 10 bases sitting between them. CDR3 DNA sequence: TGTGCCAGCAGTTCGGACCGGGGCATTCAGTACTTC. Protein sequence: CASSSDRGIQYF.

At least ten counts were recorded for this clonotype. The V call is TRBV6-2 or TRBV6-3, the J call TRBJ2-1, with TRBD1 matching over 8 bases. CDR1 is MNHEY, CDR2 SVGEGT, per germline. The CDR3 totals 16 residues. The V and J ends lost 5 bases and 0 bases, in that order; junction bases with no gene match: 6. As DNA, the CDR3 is TGTGCCAGCAGTGCCAGGGGGCAAAGCTCCTACAATGAGCAGTTCTTC. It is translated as CASSARGQSSYNEQFF.

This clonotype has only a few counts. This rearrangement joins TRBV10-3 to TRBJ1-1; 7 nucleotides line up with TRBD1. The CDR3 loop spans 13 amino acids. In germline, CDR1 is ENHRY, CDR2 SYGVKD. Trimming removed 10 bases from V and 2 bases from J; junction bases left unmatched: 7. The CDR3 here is CATGQALNTEAFF. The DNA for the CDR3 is TGTGCCACCGGACAGGCCCTCAACACTGAAGCTTTCTTT.

The CDR3 spells CASSLNSPPDTQYF. The DNA for the CDR3 is TGTGCCAGCAGCTTAAACAGTCCCCCAGATACGCAGTATTTT. The chain uses TRBV7-9 and TRBJ2-3, with D uncertain. V lost 2 bases and J 4 bases, leaving 10 bases between the germline ends. Germline lookup yields CDR1 SEHNR and CDR2 FQNEAQ (reference sequence). The CDR3 is 14 residues long.